Shown below are 5 T cell receptor beta chains from a single sample sequenced in a study of blood T cell repertoires in COVID-19. This table comes from immunoSEQ multiplex PCR, and its TCRdb copy is limited to in-frame clones, with some not included. The repertoire holds approximately 68,000 clones, with about nine tenths as singletons. Sequenced material: peripheral blood. All receptors come from an older man with active or convalescent COVID-19.

The V and J genes are TRBV19 and TRBJ2-7; 9 bases align to TRBD2. Germline lookup yields CDR1 LNHDA and CDR2 SQIVND (reference sequence). J lost 7 bases, V lost 4 bases, and 5 bases had no gene match. CDR3 length equals 13 residues. The chain's CDR3 is CASSSGRALEQYF. CDR3 coding DNA: TGTGCCAGTAGTAGCGGGAGGGCCTTGGAGCAGTACTTC.

The chain joins TRBV19 to TRBJ1-1; D remains ambiguous. The CDR3 extends over 13 amino acids. CDR1 and CDR2 from the germline V gene are LNHDA and SQIVND (reference sequence). Deletions cut 4 bases from V and 1 base from J, with 7 bases between. For the CDR3, the DNA is TGTGCCAGTAGTAGCACAAGGAACACTGAAGCTTTCTTT. Residues: CASSSTRNTEAFF.

This chain uses TRBV24-1 with TRBJ1-2, with a weak D call TRBD1 (5 bases). The CDR3 is made up of 12 amino acids. Trimming took 5 bases from V and 2 from J, leaving 5 bases between them. Per the germline V gene, CDR1 is KGHDR and CDR2 is SFDVKD. This CDR3 reads CATSAGNYGYTF. CDR3 DNA: TGTGCCACCAGTGCAGGGAACTATGGCTACACCTTC.

This clone was seen only once. The V and J genes are TRBV7-2 and TRBJ1-2; 8 bases align to TRBD1. Germline CDR1 is SGHTA and CDR2 is FQGNSA. The CDR3 contains 15 residues. With V trimmed by 1 base and J by 7 bases, 8 bases remained unmatched. The CDR3 sequence: CASSLGFRGLGGYTF. CDR3 DNA: TGTGCCAGCAGCTTAGGATTCAGGGGGCTAGGTGGCTACACCTTC.

CDR3 coding DNA: TGCGCCAGCAGCCCAGGAAGCACAGATACGCAGTATTTT. Encoded protein: CASSPGSTDTQYF. The genes are TRBV5-1 and TRBJ2-3; no definite D call. This CDR3 has 13 amino acids. The V and J ends lost 4 bases and 0 bases respectively, with 6 bases between them. Germline assignment: CDR1 SGHRS and CDR2 YFSETQ.